A selection of T cell receptor beta chains follows, all from one sample in a study of T cell repertoires in cytomegalovirus infection. TCRdb re-called the reads with MiXCR, one entry per CDR3 protein. The sample has approximately 500,000 distinct CDR3 sequences, 16% seen once; the top ten hold 24%. Sequenced input: CD8+ T cells from PBMCs. All receptors come from a human donor in good health (CMV status not recorded). Some clones in this sample may be carry-over from other donors' samples. The conserved cysteine and the conserved F or W are not part of the CDR3 here.

V gene	J gene	CDR3 protein
TRBV11-2	TRBJ2-1	ASSSHRGHQINEQF
TRBV7-3	TRBJ2-1	ASSPRVSGPRSEQF
TRBV27	TRBJ1-2	ASSLSRAIDGYT
TRBV11-2	TRBJ1-1	ASNLGVSTEAF
TRBV11-2	TRBJ1-4	SSSLDLVEKLF
TRBV19	TRBJ1-1	AARQGALEAF
TRBV10-3	TRBJ1-1	AVLPGGQGAYQAF
TRBV7-9	TRBJ1-2	ASSLGQNDYT
TRBV6-1	TRBJ1-2	ASSWGPDYGYT
TRBV7-8	TRBJ2-7	ASSWTGAHDEQY